These 17 T cell receptor beta chains originate from one sample sequenced in a study of OX40 agonist ivuxolimab in advanced cancers. Libraries came from the immunoSEQ multiplex PCR assay. TCRdb's version of the immuneACCESS table is confined to in-frame rearrangements and falls short of the full clone set. An unresolved V gene accounts for under half of the shortfall where checked; the remainder is of unknown origin. The sample records about 60,000 clones, about 87% of which are singletons. The ten top clones hold about 5.1% of the sample. Sequenced material: CD4+ or CD8+ T cells sorted from blood, taken in a trial of the OX40 agonist ivuxolimab. The receptor source for this set is an adult with an advanced solid tumor such as melanoma, head and neck, liver or kidney cancer.

This clone was seen only a few times. This chain joins TRBV11-2 and TRBJ2-3; TRBD1 matches 7 bases. This CDR3 is 18 amino acids long. V gave up 0 bases and J gave up 6 bases; unmatched junction bases: 15. Germline-derived CDR1 and CDR2 are SGHAT and FQNNGV. CDR3 sequence: CASSLEGQGVIAGDTQYF. CDR3 nucleotides: TGTGCCAGCAGCTTAGAGGGTCAGGGGGTCATCGCGGGCGATACGCAGTATTTT.

The J gene is TRBJ2-1, the V gene TRBV15; TRBD2 agrees at 8 bases. With V trimmed by 2 bases and J by 7 bases, 10 bases remained unmatched. CDR1 and CDR2 (germline): LNHNV, YYDKDF (reference sequence). This CDR3 region has 16 residues. CDR3 amino acids: CATSRPPGGGFNEQFF. The DNA of the CDR3 is TGTGCCACCAGCAGACCCCCGGGGGGGGGCTTTAATGAGCAGTTCTTC.

This clone was counted once. The J gene is TRBJ2-1, the V gene TRBV5-5; D is uncertain. This CDR3 comprises 13 residues. Trimming left V 0 bases short and J 4 bases short, with 5 bases between. Germline V gene data show CDR1 as SGHKS and CDR2 as YYEKEE (reference sequence). In DNA, the CDR3 is TGTGCCAGCAGCTTGGCCCGGTACAATGAGCAGTTCTTC. Encoded protein: CASSLARYNEQFF.

The chain couples TRBV28 to TRBJ1-3; D ambiguous. V was trimmed by 6 bases and J by 7 bases, leaving 10 bases between them. Germline V gene lookup returns CDR1 MDHEN and CDR2 SYDVKM. This CDR3 has 12 residues. The CDR3 protein is CASSNRLNTIYF. The CDR3 DNA is TGTGCCAGCAGCAACCGGTTGAACACCATATATTTT.

The gene calls are TRBV6-5 and TRBJ2-7, with D perhaps TRBD2 (5 bases). V was cut by 5 bases and J by 4 bases, with 15 bases left in between. Germline V gene sequence: CDR1 MNHEY, CDR2 SVGAGI. This CDR3 is 14 amino acids long. The CDR3 DNA follows: TGTGCCAGCAGTGCAGCCGGGATCTTATACGAGCAGTACTTC. Its protein is CASSAAGILYEQYF.

The chain has TRBV5-1 and TRBJ2-3, with D perhaps assigned TRBD1 or TRBD2 (5 bases each). Per the germline V gene, CDR1 is SGHRS and CDR2 is YFSETQ. Deletions cut 2 bases from V and 6 bases from J, with 19 bases between. The CDR3 runs to 16 residues. DNA for the CDR3: TGCGCCAGCAGCTTACCGGGACCTCCCGCCACGGATACGCAGTATTTT. Its protein is CASSLPGPPATDTQYF.

V is TRBV29-1 and J is TRBJ2-1; D ambiguous. Germline CDR1 reads SQVTM; CDR2 reads ANQGSEA. The CDR3 has 16 residues. With 3 bases removed from V and 3 bases from J, the gap between germline ends came to 18 bases. This CDR3 reads CSVDVGKESYYNEQFF. The DNA for the CDR3 is TGCAGCGTTGACGTAGGGAAGGAGAGCTACTACAATGAGCAGTTCTTC.

This clone was seen only once. The chain is built from TRBV18 and TRBJ1-5, with TRBD1 identical over 7 bases. CDR1 is KGHSH, CDR2 LQKENI, per germline. V was clipped by 2 bases and J by 5 bases; unmatched bases: 6. This CDR3 comprises 15 residues. The CDR3: CASSPSTGADQPQHF. CDR3 nucleotides: TGTGCCAGCTCACCATCCACAGGGGCGGATCAGCCCCAGCATTTT.

This chain links TRBV19 with TRBJ1-2; tentative D call: TRBD1 (5 bases). V lost 2 bases, J lost 4 bases, and 20 bases lay in between. Germline CDR1 LNHDA, CDR2 SQIVND (reference sequence). CDR3 length: 17 residues. CDR3 in amino acids: CASSIKQKGHQAYGYTF. DNA for the CDR3: TGTGCCAGTAGTATAAAACAAAAGGGGCACCAGGCCTATGGCTACACCTTC.

This chain connects TRBV7-8 to TRBJ1-2; 9 bases align to TRBD1. The CDR3 totals 16 residues. V lost 5 bases, J lost 1 base, and 8 bases stayed unmatched. Germline values: CDR1 SGHVS, CDR2 FQNEAQ. CDR3 protein: CASSPLGQGNNYGYTF. Written as DNA, the CDR3 is TGTGCCAGCAGCCCATTGGGACAGGGAAATAACTATGGCTACACCTTC.

V gene TRBV6-1 combines with J gene TRBJ1-5; a possible D gene is TRBD1 (5 bases). Germline loops: CDR1 MNHNS, CDR2 SASEGT. There are 13 residues in the CDR3. V was shortened by 4 bases and J by 3 bases, with 7 bases between the two germline ends. For the CDR3, the DNA is TGTGCCAGCAGTGGACAGCCCAATCAGCCCCAGCATTTT. Amino acids: CASSGQPNQPQHF.

The CDR3 region is CAISDLGAGNTEAFF. CDR3 DNA: TGTGCCATCAGTGACTTGGGGGCAGGTAACACTGAAGCTTTCTTT. The chain joins TRBV10-3 to TRBJ1-1, with D maybe TRBD1 (6 bases). Trimming removed 3 bases from V and 2 bases from J, with 13 bases in between. The CDR3 length is 15 residues. Germline V gene lookup returns CDR1 ENHRY and CDR2 SYGVKD.

The rearrangement links TRBV9 to TRBJ1-3; 8 bases match TRBD1. V shed 3 bases and J 6 bases; nucleotides not matched to a gene: 8. CDR1 and CDR2 (germline): SGDLS, YYNGEE. CDR3 size: 15 residues. CDR3 protein: CASSAPAGQANTIYF. The CDR3 nucleotides are TGTGCCAGCAGCGCCCCCGCGGGACAGGCAAACACCATATATTTT.

J is TRBJ2-1 and V is TRBV10-3; 8 bases map to TRBD2. The junction had 5 bases not matched to a gene; V was cut back by 2 bases and J by 5 bases. Germline V CDR1 and CDR2: ENHRY, SYGVKD. This CDR3 comprises 15 residues. Here the CDR3 reads CAISEKLAAHNEQFF. The CDR3 DNA sequence: TGTGCCATCAGTGAGAAACTAGCGGCCCACAATGAGCAGTTCTTC.

V is TRBV28 and J is TRBJ2-5, with TRBD1 identical over 7 bases. Germline lookup yields CDR1 MDHEN and CDR2 SYDVKM. The CDR3 covers 15 residues. J gave up 1 base and V 6 bases, and 8 bases lay outside the gene matches. For the CDR3, the DNA is TGTGCCAGCAGGGCCGGGACAGCAAGCCAAGAGACCCAGTACTTC. Its protein is CASRAGTASQETQYF.

V usage is TRBV27 and J usage is TRBJ2-3; the D is unclear. This CDR3 has 13 amino acids. Germline values: CDR1 MNHEY, CDR2 SMNVEV (reference sequence). Trimming pared 4 bases from V and 9 bases from J, leaving 14 bases between. The chain's CDR3 is CASSSRPASTQYF. CDR3 in DNA: TGTGCCAGCAGTTCCCGACCGGCCTCAACGCAGTATTTT.

The V call is TRBV19, the J call TRBJ1-5; no definite D call. This CDR3 comprises 14 residues. The V gene's germline CDR1 is LNHDA and CDR2 SQIVND (reference sequence). Trimming removed 3 bases from V and 4 bases from J, with 10 bases in between. The DNA of the CDR3 is TGTGCCAGTAGTATCAAAGCGGCAAATCAGCCCCAGCATTTT. It encodes CASSIKAANQPQHF.